The 13 T cell receptor beta chains in this list originate from one sample, sequenced in a study of T cell responses to AZD1222 COVID-19 vaccine (dated by TCRdb to the early 2020s). In the paper's terms, the time point label means: baseline before first vaccination. Library prep was done by the immunoSEQ multiplex PCR assay. TCRdb obtained this table from immuneACCESS and retained in-frame rearrangements with V and J assigned. These tables miss some clones; where compared with another copy, unresolved V genes account for less than half of the shortfall, and the remainder is unexplained. This sample is represented by 90,000 to 150,000 clones; around 86% of them were singletons. The ten largest clones add up to 7% to 8% of the sample. The starting material was peripheral blood, obtained on day 0 of AZD1222 vaccination. The receptors were sampled from an adult in good health.

V is TRBV19 and J is TRBJ1-5; D unclear. The CDR3 sequence is 15 residues long. V lost 4 bases, J lost 2 bases, and 12 bases lay in between. From germline, CDR1 is LNHDA and CDR2 SQIVND (reference sequence). The CDR3 DNA reads TGTGCCAGTAGTACGCGAATCTTTGGCAATCAGCCCCAGCATTTT. Its translation is CASSTRIFGNQPQHF.

The genes are TRBV12-3 or TRBV12-4 and TRBJ1-2; tentatively, D is TRBD1 (5 bases). The V gene lost 2 bases and the J gene lost 8 bases, with 12 bases spanning the gap. This CDR3 spans 13 amino acids. CDR3 sequence: CASSLSQGRGYTF. The CDR3, as DNA: TGTGCCAGCAGTTTAAGCCAGGGACGAGGCTACACCTTC.

CDR3 DNA sequence: TGTGCCAGCAGCCCCCGAGGTCAGGGGGGCACAGATACGCAGTATTTT. This gives the protein CASSPRGQGGTDTQYF. The chain couples TRBV5-4 to TRBJ2-3, with 7 bases identical to TRBD1. The V and J ends lost 4 bases and 1 base, in that order; junction bases with no gene match: 9. Germline assignment: CDR1 SGHNT and CDR2 YYREEE (reference sequence). CDR3 length: 16 amino acids.

The chain is built from TRBV18 and TRBJ1-1; unclear D gene. The CDR3 is 13 residues long. Trimming removed 3 bases at V and 0 bases at J, with 5 bases between. Germline V lookup: CDR1 KGHSH, CDR2 LQKENI. CDR3 amino acids: CASSPIMNTEAFF. The CDR3 DNA reads TGTGCCAGCTCACCTATTATGAACACTGAAGCTTTCTTT.

This clone was observed once. The chain carries TRBV28 and TRBJ1-5, with a possible D match to TRBD1 (6 bases). This CDR3 is 12 amino acids long. In germline, CDR1 is MDHEN, CDR2 SYDVKM. Trimming shortened V by 7 bases and J by 5 bases, and 9 bases separated the two germline ends. This chain's CDR3 is CASTRQDQPQHF. The CDR3 bases are TGTGCCAGCACTCGACAGGATCAGCCCCAGCATTTT.

This chain joins TRBV27 and TRBJ1-5, with TRBD1 matching 8 bases. Germline V gene data show CDR1 as MNHEY and CDR2 as SMNVEV (reference sequence). This CDR3 is built from 16 residues. Trimming at V came to 4 bases and at J to 2 bases, leaving 7 bases not matched to a gene. The CDR3 DNA sequence: TGTGCCAGCAGTTCCCGTACGACAGGGGGCAATCAGCCCCAGCATTTT. Its translation: CASSSRTTGGNQPQHF.

The chain employs TRBV5-4 and TRBJ2-2, with D uncertain. The CDR3 is 13 residues long. V dropped 7 bases and J dropped 0 bases, with 7 bases sitting between them. Germline V gene sequence: CDR1 SGHNT, CDR2 YYREEE (reference sequence). The CDR3 protein is CASEETNTGELFF. The CDR3 bases are TGTGCCAGCGAGGAGACGAACACCGGGGAGCTGTTTTTT.

The rearrangement links TRBV7-2 to TRBJ2-1; 7 positions match TRBD1. There are 16 residues in the CDR3. V was clipped by 5 bases and J by 10 bases; unmatched bases: 17. The germline V gene encodes CDR1 SGHTA and CDR2 FQGNSA. The CDR3 nucleotides read TGTGCCAGCAGCCCGAGAGGGCCGACAGGGCTCGGGGAGCAGTTCTTC. The encoded protein is CASSPRGPTGLGEQFF.

The chain is built from TRBV30 and TRBJ1-5; D is perhaps TRBD1 (5 bases). The CDR3 runs 13 residues. Germline lookup yields CDR1 GTSNPN and CDR2 SVGIG (reference sequence). V was pared by 1 base and J by 4 bases, with 8 bases between. Written as DNA, the CDR3 is TGTGCCTGGAGTGGACAGATAAATCAGCCCCAGCATTTT. Translated: CAWSGQINQPQHF.

The gene calls are TRBV4-3 and TRBJ1-6; possibly TRBD1 for D (5 bases). The CDR3 sequence is 15 residues long. Trimming stripped 0 bases from V and 5 bases from J, with 8 bases between. Germline V gene sequence: CDR1 LGHNA, CDR2 YSLEER. The CDR3 loop is CASSQEGGNNSPLHF. The CDR3 nucleotides read TGCGCCAGCAGCCAAGAGGGGGGTAATAATTCACCCCTCCACTTT.

The chain recombines TRBV19 with TRBJ1-6; TRBD1 is a possible D gene (5 bases). Trimming removed 4 bases at V and 3 bases at J, with 10 bases between. Germline V gives CDR1 LNHDA, CDR2 SQIVND (reference sequence). The CDR3 has 15 residues. CDR3 region: CASSTGRYYNSPLHF. The CDR3 region has the DNA TGTGCCAGTAGTACGGGACGGTACTATAATTCACCCCTCCACTTT.

The chain has TRBV6-5 and TRBJ2-1; D might be TRBD2 (5 bases). Trimming took 2 bases from V and 9 from J, leaving 14 bases between them. The CDR3 runs to 14 residues. Per germline, CDR1 MNHEY and CDR2 SVGAGI. The DNA for the CDR3 is TGTGCCAGCAGTTACGGGCTAGCTATTGGTGAGCAGTTCTTC. This codes for CASSYGLAIGEQFF.

The V gene is TRBV6-1, the J gene TRBJ2-3; D is ambiguous. The CDR3 is 15 residues long. Per the germline V gene, CDR1 is MNHNS and CDR2 is SASEGT. Between the trimmed V and J ends, which lost 3 bases and 0 bases, there was a span of 10 bases. The CDR3: CASSERPSSTDTQYF. The CDR3 bases are TGTGCCAGCAGTGAGCGACCATCTAGCACAGATACGCAGTATTTT.